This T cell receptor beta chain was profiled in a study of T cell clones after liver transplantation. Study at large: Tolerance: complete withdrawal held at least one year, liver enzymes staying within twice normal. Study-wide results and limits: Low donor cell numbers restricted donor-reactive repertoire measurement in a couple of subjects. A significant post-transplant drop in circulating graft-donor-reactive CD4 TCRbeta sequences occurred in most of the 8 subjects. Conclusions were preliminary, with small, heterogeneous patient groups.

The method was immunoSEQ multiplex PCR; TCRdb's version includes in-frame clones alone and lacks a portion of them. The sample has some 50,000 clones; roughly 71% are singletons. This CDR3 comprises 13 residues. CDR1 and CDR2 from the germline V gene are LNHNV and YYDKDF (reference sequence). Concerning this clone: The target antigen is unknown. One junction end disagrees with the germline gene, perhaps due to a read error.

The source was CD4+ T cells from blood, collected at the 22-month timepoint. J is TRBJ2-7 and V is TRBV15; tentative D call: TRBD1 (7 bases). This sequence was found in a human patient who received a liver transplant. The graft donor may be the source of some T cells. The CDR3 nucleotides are TGTGCCACCAGCAGAGAGGAGGGGACGACAGGGAGATTC. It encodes CATSREEGTTGRF.